This entry concerns a single T cell receptor beta chain. This sample includes further DNA sequences coding for the same CDR3. CD8 cells classed as naive were CD45RO-negative and positively selected for CCR7, excluding terminally differentiated effector memory CD45RA+ cells. V was clipped by 0 bases and J by 2 bases, with 11 bases between them. Germline-derived CDR1 and CDR2 are MNHEY and SMNVEV (reference sequence). The CDR3 has 15 amino acids. Sequencing was performed with immunoSEQ multiplex PCR; in TCRdb, only in-frame clones are kept and a portion is missing. Of 2 million to 2.5 million clones listed, 90% to 95% are singletons. These data are taken from a study of shared clonotypes between healthy human individuals.

The sample consisted of naive CD8+ T cells from PBMCs. The gene calls are TRBV27 and TRBJ2-7, with D perhaps TRBD2 (5 bases). The receptor comes from a man younger than 35 in good health. Some clones in this sample may be carry-over from other donors' samples. The chain's CDR3 is CASSLSSGAAYEQYF. In DNA form, the CDR3 reads TGTGCCAGCAGTTTATCGAGCGGAGCAGCCTACGAGCAGTACTTC.